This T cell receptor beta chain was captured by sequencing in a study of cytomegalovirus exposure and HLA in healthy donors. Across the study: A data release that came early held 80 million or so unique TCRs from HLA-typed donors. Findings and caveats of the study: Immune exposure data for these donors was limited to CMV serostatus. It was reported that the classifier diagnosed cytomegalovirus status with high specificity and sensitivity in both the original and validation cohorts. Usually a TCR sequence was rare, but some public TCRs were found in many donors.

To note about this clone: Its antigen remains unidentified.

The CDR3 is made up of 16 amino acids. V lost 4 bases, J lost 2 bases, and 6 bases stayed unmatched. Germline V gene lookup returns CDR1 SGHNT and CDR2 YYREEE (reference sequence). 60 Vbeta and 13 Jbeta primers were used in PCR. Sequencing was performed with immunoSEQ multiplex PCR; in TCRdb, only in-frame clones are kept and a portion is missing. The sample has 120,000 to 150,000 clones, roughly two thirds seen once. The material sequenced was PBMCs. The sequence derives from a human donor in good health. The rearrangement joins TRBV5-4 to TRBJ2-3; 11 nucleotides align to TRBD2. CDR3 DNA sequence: TGTGCCAGCAGCACCGGGACTAGCGGCGCCACAGATACGCAGTATTTT. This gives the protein CASSTGTSGATDTQYF.